This TCR beta chain is from a study of regulatory T cells in long-lasting Graves disease. Arm-PCR of CDR3 regions with iRepertoire HTBI primers generated TCR beta libraries. Under the authors' procedure: Identified segments across samples numbered more than 55 TRBV and over 13 TRBJ. MiXCR was run by TCRdb on the multiplex PCR reads, yielding one entry per CDR3 protein. It is TCRdb's table, rather than the study itself, that gives the V and J calls and clone size. The table records roughly 420,000 distinct CDR3 sequences, about 16% of them present only once. Whole-study results and caveats: Reduced TCR diversity was observed in persistent Graves' patients versus newly diagnosed patients.

The table lists this clonotype with many counts. What it recognizes is unknown. V lost 3 bases and J 0 bases, leaving 16 bases between the germline ends. The CDR3 extends over 17 amino acids. The time point was: newly diagnosed GD, antithyroid drugs for less than 3 months. The authors made the TCR library using RNA they extracted from PBMCs. The specimen was peripheral blood mononuclear cells (PBMCs), collected at new diagnosis, from a patient treated with antithyroid drugs. V usage is TRBV12-3 or TRBV12-4 and J usage is TRBJ2-3; D perhaps matches TRBD2 (5 bases). The TCR comes from a female donor with Graves disease. CDR3 sequence reads: CASSFAAAGRSTDTQYF. In nucleotides, the CDR3 is TGTGCCAGCAGTTTCGCCGCCGCGGGCCGAAGCACAGATACGCAGTATTTT.